These 15 T cell receptor beta chains originate from one sample sequenced in a study of CD8+CD57+ T cells in acquired aplastic anemia. Previously, flow cytometry had revealed CD8+CD57+ cell expansion in the patients chosen for sequencing. Genomic DNA acted as the template from which TCR beta VDJ combination and CDR3 sequence profiling were carried out. In TCRdb, the reads were re-called with MiXCR into one record per CDR3 protein. This repertoire shows fewer than 200,000 distinct CDR3 sequences, over 40% found once; its top ten account for around 2%. Sequencing used sorted CD4+, CD8+, or CD8+CD57+ T cells (not recorded which) from PBMCs. All receptors derive from a human donor with aplastic anemia.

The chain uses TRBV19 and TRBJ2-6; D is undetermined. Germline loops: CDR1 LNHDA, CDR2 SQIVND (reference sequence). V was cut by 6 bases and J by 2 bases, with 5 bases left in between. This CDR3 spans 13 amino acids. CDR3 sequence: CASRRTGANVLTF. The CDR3 nucleotides read TGTGCCAGTAGGCGAACTGGGGCCAACGTCCTGACTTTC.

This chain uses TRBV2 with TRBJ2-5, with unresolved D. The germline V and J ends were trimmed by 5 bases and 5 bases, with 9 bases remaining between them. CDR1 and CDR2 (germline): SNHLY, FYNNEI. There are 12 residues in the CDR3. The chain's CDR3 is CASSRVPETQYF. The CDR3 region has the DNA TGTGCCAGCAGTCGGGTCCCGGAGACCCAGTACTTC.

This clonotype was observed at least ten times. The chain combines TRBV6-1 with TRBJ1-2, with 10 bases fitting TRBD1. The length of the CDR3 is 15 residues. Germline values: CDR1 MNHNS, CDR2 SASEGT. V shed 7 bases and J 7 bases; nucleotides not matched to a gene: 12. The CDR3 coding sequence is TGTGCCAGCACTCGCACCGACAGGGGGCAAGGTGGCTACACCTTC. Translated, it gives CASTRTDRGQGGYTF.

This clonotype showed up many times. The V call is TRBV6-5, the J call TRBJ1-2; D is unresolved. The CDR3 length is 16 residues. The ends were cut back, 3 bases at V and 2 bases at J, with 16 bases in the middle. From germline, CDR1 is MNHEY and CDR2 SVGAGI. As DNA, the CDR3 is TGTGCCAGCAGTTATTCCCTCGGACCACCGAACTATGGCTACACCTTC. Amino acid sequence: CASSYSLGPPNYGYTF.

This clonotype was picked up many times. The chain carries TRBV25-1 and TRBJ1-1; no clear D gene. Germline lookup yields CDR1 MGHDK and CDR2 SYGVNS. The CDR3 is 11 amino acids. V was clipped by 7 bases and J by 2 bases, with 5 bases between them. The CDR3 sequence is CASTFNTEAFF. DNA for the CDR3: TGTGCCAGCACCTTTAACACTGAAGCTTTCTTT.

This chain uses TRBV9 with TRBJ2-7, with no clear D. The CDR3 is 17 amino acids. Germline V gene data show CDR1 as SGDLS and CDR2 as YYNGEE. V was pared by 0 bases and J by 6 bases, with 22 bases between. As DNA, the CDR3 is TGTGCCAGCAGCGTAGGGCGGTGGGATGGTCGTCGGAGCGAGCAGTACTTC. Its translation is CASSVGRWDGRRSEQYF.

The V and J genes are TRBV2 and TRBJ1-4, with D unresolved. CDR1 SNHLY and CDR2 FYNNEI come from the germline V gene. This CDR3 comprises 14 residues. V lost 4 bases, J lost 5 bases, and 11 bases lay in between. The CDR3 reads CASSVSRINEKLFF. In DNA form, the CDR3 reads TGTGCCAGCAGTGTCTCTAGGATCAATGAAAAACTGTTTTTT.

The J gene is TRBJ1-6, the V gene TRBV2; D gene uncertain. The V end was cut by 9 bases, the J end by 7 bases, with 10 bases between. Per the germline V gene, CDR1 is SNHLY and CDR2 is FYNNEI. CDR3 length: 12 amino acids. CDR3 bases: TGTGCCAGGAGCCAAGTAAATTCACCCCTCCACTTT. Translation: CARSQVNSPLHF.

The V gene is TRBV10-3, the J gene TRBJ1-2, with TRBD1 identical over 10 bases. With 2 bases clipped from V and 3 bases from J, the junction kept 6 bases outside the gene matches. Germline CDR1 and CDR2: ENHRY and SYGVKD. This CDR3 spans 16 amino acids. CDR3 protein: CAISEGGTGEDYGYTF. CDR3 nucleotide sequence: TGTGCCATCAGTGAGGGGGGGACAGGGGAGGACTATGGCTACACCTTC.

This clonotype was found many times. The chain couples TRBV4-3 to TRBJ1-1; D is unclear. The V end lost 4 bases, the J end lost 0 bases, and 15 bases lay between the germline ends. The germline V gene encodes CDR1 LGHNA and CDR2 YSLEER. CDR3 length: 16 amino acids. Written as DNA, the CDR3 is TGCGCCAGCAGCCCTACAATGGCAGGTATGAACACTGAAGCTTTCTTT. Translated: CASSPTMAGMNTEAFF.

Ten or more counts support this clonotype. This rearrangement joins TRBV2 to TRBJ2-3; 8 positions match TRBD2. In germline, CDR1 is SNHLY, CDR2 FYNNEI. This CDR3 region has 13 residues. After removal of 5 bases from V and 6 bases from J, the junction contained 4 bases not matched to a gene. CDR3 region: CASSPGLVDTQYF. The CDR3, as DNA: TGTGCCAGCAGTCCGGGACTAGTGGATACGCAGTATTTT.

In its sample, this clonotype was seen many times. This chain links TRBV18 with TRBJ2-7; 7 nucleotides line up with TRBD1. Trimming cost V 8 bases and J 11 bases; bases outside gene matches: 12. The CDR3 is made up of 12 amino acids. Germline V gene data show CDR1 as KGHSH and CDR2 as LQKENI. CDR3 DNA sequence: TGTGCCAGCGCAGAACTGGGACAGTCAGAGTACTTC. Translating it yields CASAELGQSEYF.

V is TRBV7-7 and J is TRBJ1-6; 9 bases align to TRBD1. CDR1 and CDR2 from the germline V gene are SSHAT and FNYEAQ (reference sequence). The CDR3 is 14 amino acids. CDR3 in amino acids: CARAVTGGDSPLHF. The DNA for the CDR3 is TGTGCTAGAGCGGTAACAGGGGGCGATTCACCCCTCCACTTT.

This chain connects TRBV15 to TRBJ1-1, with 11 bases aligning to TRBD1. Germline trimming cut 5 bases from V and 6 bases from J; bases unmatched to any gene: 8. This CDR3 contains 15 residues. The germline gives CDR1 LNHNV, CDR2 YYDKDF (reference sequence). The CDR3 DNA reads TGTGCCACCAGCGACCGGGGACAGGGGGTCGCTGAAGCTTTCTTT. Translating it yields CATSDRGQGVAEAFF. Filled out from reference TRBV15 and TRBJ1-1, the complete variable domain reads DAMVIQNPRYQVTQFGKPVTLSCSQTLNHNVMYWYQQKSSQAPKLLFHYYDKDFNNEADTPDNFQSRRPNTSFCFLDIRSPGLGDTAMYLCATSDRGQGVAEAFFGQGTRLTVV.

This clonotype came up a few times. CDR3 DNA: TGTGCCACCAGCAGTCACCTCTCCTACGAGCAGTACTTC. Its translation: CATSSHLSYEQYF. The chain employs TRBV15 and TRBJ2-7, with D unclear. Per germline, CDR1 LNHNV and CDR2 YYDKDF (reference sequence). V was cut by 3 bases and J by 0 bases, with 6 bases left in between. This CDR3 spans 13 amino acids.